These 11 T cell receptor beta chains originate from one sample sequenced in a study of response to subunit inactivated influenza vaccine. MiXCR, run by TCRdb on the RT-PCR reads, gives a single entry per CDR3 protein. The data show 450,000 to 600,000 distinct CDR3 sequences, with approximately 17% seen just once and less than 4% held by the top ten. This specimen consisted of CD4+ T cells sorted from PBMCs, obtained less than 30 months after vaccination. Every receptor here comes from a man aged 50 to 69 who received an inactivated influenza vaccine.

The CDR3 DNA is TGCGCCAGCAGCCAATATGCGGGACAGGGGGCCTACGAGCAGTACTTC. It translates to CASSQYAGQGAYEQYF. This chain links TRBV4-3 with TRBJ2-7; TRBD1 matches at 11 bases. The germline gives CDR1 LGHNA, CDR2 YSLEER. The J segment lost 2 bases and the V segment lost 2 bases, leaving 5 bases of the junction unmatched. This CDR3 has 16 residues.

The chain carries TRBV20-1 and TRBJ2-3, with 12 nucleotides matching TRBD2. The CDR3 sequence is 15 residues long. Germline-derived CDR1 and CDR2 are DFQATT and SNEGSKA (reference sequence). V trimming: 6 bases; J trimming: 5 bases; junction bases outside the gene matches: 9. For the CDR3, the DNA is TGCAGTGCGTTAAGACTAGCGGGAGCTAAAGATACGCAGTATTTT. Translation gives CSALRLAGAKDTQYF.

The chain has TRBV20-1 and TRBJ1-6; 7 bases are shared with TRBD1. Looked up from germline, CDR1 is DFQATT and CDR2 is SNEGSKA (reference sequence). The CDR3 consists of 15 residues. V lost 5 bases to trimming and J lost 9 bases; unmatched junction nucleotides: 13. CDR3 sequence (DNA): TGCAGTGCTGAACCACGACAGGGACGTGCTTCACCCCTCCACTTT. This codes for CSAEPRQGRASPLHF.

The rearrangement uses TRBV7-2 and TRBJ2-1; 9 bases are a match to TRBD2. CDR3 length: 16 residues. Germline V gene sequence: CDR1 SGHTA, CDR2 FQGNSA. The J segment lost 4 bases and the V segment lost 6 bases, leaving 10 bases of the junction unmatched. The chain's CDR3 is CASSPLAAGGYNEQFF. In DNA, the CDR3 is TGTGCCAGCAGTCCCCTGGCAGCGGGAGGTTACAATGAGCAGTTCTTC. Combining the CDR3 with reference TRBV7-2 and TRBJ2-1 gives the whole variable domain GAGVSQSPSNKVTEKGKDVELRCDPISGHTALYWYRQSLGQGLEFLIYFQGNSAPDKSGLPSDRFSAERTGGSVSTLTIQRTQQEDSAVYLCASSPLAAGGYNEQFFGPGTRLTVL.

In its sample, this clonotype was seen many times. J is TRBJ2-5 and V is TRBV20-1, with D tentatively TRBD2 (5 bases). V dropped 5 bases and J dropped 12 bases, with 16 bases sitting between them. Germline CDR1 DFQATT, CDR2 SNEGSKA (reference sequence). CDR3 length: 11 amino acids. CDR3 sequence reads: CSAAQGSQKYF. The CDR3 region has the DNA TGCAGTGCTGCCCAAGGGAGCCAAAAGTACTTC.

A few counts support this clonotype. V gene TRBV6-1 combines with J gene TRBJ2-4, with a weak D call TRBD2 (6 bases). The germline gives CDR1 MNHNS, CDR2 SASEGT. This CDR3 is built from 15 residues. Trimming cost V 10 bases and J 1 base, with 17 bases left between them. This CDR3 reads CATGAGLAAKNIQYF. DNA for the CDR3: TGTGCCACTGGTGCGGGGTTGGCTGCCAAAAACATTCAGTACTTC.

The chain carries TRBV20-1 and TRBJ2-4; D could derive from TRBD1 or TRBD2 (7 bases each). Per germline, CDR1 DFQATT and CDR2 SNEGSKA (reference sequence). The CDR3 spans 15 residues. Trimming removed 4 bases from V and 4 bases from J, with 17 bases in between. The CDR3: CSATVGGTVKNIQYF. CDR3 DNA sequence: TGCAGTGCTACTGTGGGAGGGACAGTAAAAAACATTCAGTACTTC.

The rearrangement uses TRBV11-2 and TRBJ2-5; D unclear. The germline gives CDR1 SGHAT, CDR2 FQNNGV. CDR3 length equals 14 residues. V was cut by 6 bases and J by 5 bases, with 16 bases left in between. CDR3 region: CASRNGSRSETQYF. In DNA form, the CDR3 reads TGTGCCAGCAGAAATGGGTCTAGGTCCGAGACCCAGTACTTC.

The rearrangement links TRBV7-9 to TRBJ1-1; D unresolved. The CDR3 covers 16 residues. Germline V gene sequence: CDR1 SEHNR, CDR2 FQNEAQ (reference sequence). The ends were cut back, 0 bases at V and 3 bases at J, with 14 bases in the middle. The CDR3 loop is CASSLARIASYTEAFF. DNA of the CDR3: TGTGCCAGCAGCTTAGCGCGGATAGCATCATACACTGAAGCTTTCTTT.

This clonotype appeared a few times. V and J are TRBV6-2 or TRBV6-3 and TRBJ2-7, with TRBD2 matching over 11 bases. The trim removed 0 bases at V and 7 bases at J, leaving 5 bases unmatched. Germline assignment: CDR1 MNHEY and CDR2 SVGEGT. CDR3 size: 15 residues. The CDR3 spells CASSYSRLAGSEQYF. In DNA, the CDR3 is TGTGCCAGCAGTTACTCGAGACTAGCGGGATCGGAGCAGTACTTC.

This chain joins TRBV27 and TRBJ2-5, with 9 nucleotides matching TRBD1. The CDR3 contains 15 residues. Germline V gene lookup returns CDR1 MNHEY and CDR2 SMNVEV (reference sequence). The V segment lost 2 bases and the J segment 5 bases; nucleotides outside the gene matches: 6. The CDR3 nucleotides read TGTGCCAGCAGTTTAAGGGACAGGGCCCGGGAGACCCAGTACTTC. Translating gives CASSLRDRARETQYF.